This T cell receptor beta chain was observed in a study of control samples from healthy donors and cancer patients. Generated by immunoSEQ multiplex PCR, the TCRdb table keeps only in-frame clones and is missing some. The sample includes 150,000 to 160,000 clones, 85% to 95% of them seen just once. This CDR3 spans 15 amino acids. Between the trimmed V and J ends, which lost 0 bases and 1 base, there was a span of 8 bases. The germline V gene encodes CDR1 LGHNA and CDR2 YSLEER. The receptor comes from a middle-aged man in good health. The chain combines TRBV4-3 with TRBJ2-3, with D possibly being TRBD1 (5 bases). The sample comprised blood. Here the CDR3 reads CASSQDPQGTDTQYF. The CDR3 nucleotides read TGCGCCAGCAGCCAAGATCCACAGGGCACAGATACGCAGTATTTT.